These 14 T cell receptor beta chains originate from one sample sequenced in a study of blood T cell repertoires in COVID-19. Produced via immunoSEQ multiplex PCR; TCRdb's table is partial and in-frame only. The table records fewer than 60,000 clones, more than 65% of them present only once. The sequencing sample was made of peripheral blood. The receptor source for this set is a human donor in a cohort sampled during active COVID-19.

This clone was found a few times. CDR3 protein: CASSELGGDNEQFF. The CDR3 DNA reads as TGTGCCAGCAGTGAATTGGGAGGGGACAATGAGCAGTTCTTC. The V gene is TRBV25-1, the J gene TRBJ2-1; 7 bases are shared with TRBD2. The CDR3 has 14 residues. V lost 1 base and J lost 5; bases outside the gene matches: 2. Per the germline V gene, CDR1 is MGHDK and CDR2 is SYGVNS.

The gene calls are TRBV18 and TRBJ2-2, with D maybe TRBD1 (6 bases). CDR3 length: 16 amino acids. The V and J ends lost 8 bases and 4 bases respectively, with 20 bases between them. Germline-derived CDR1 and CDR2 are KGHSH and LQKENI. CDR3 DNA sequence: TGTGCCAGCACGAGTCCGTTGAGGGGGTTCACCGGGGAGCTGTTTTTT. Residues: CASTSPLRGFTGELFF.

The genes are TRBV19 and TRBJ2-3, with 12 bases matching TRBD2. Germline CDR1 is LNHDA and CDR2 is SQIVND (reference sequence). V lost 1 base, J lost 4 bases, and 6 bases stayed unmatched. The CDR3 is 17 amino acids. CDR3 DNA: TGTGCCAGTAGTATAGGTCTAGCGGGGGGGCTAGCAGATACGCAGTATTTT. Its protein is CASSIGLAGGLADTQYF.

The chain joins TRBV28 to TRBJ1-5; 8 nucleotides match TRBD1. Germline V gene sequence: CDR1 MDHEN, CDR2 SYDVKM. J gave up 7 bases and V 7 bases, and 9 bases lay outside the gene matches. The CDR3 extends over 14 amino acids. Here the CDR3 DNA reads TGTGCCAGCACCTCGGACAGGGCATACCAGCCCCAGCATTTT. Amino acid sequence: CASTSDRAYQPQHF.

Only a few counts were recorded for this clone. V gene TRBV3-1 (or the pseudogene TRBV3-2) combines with J gene TRBJ2-5; weak D call: TRBD2 (7 bases). Trimming pared 0 bases from V and 8 bases from J, leaving 13 bases between. Germline CDR1 reads LGHDT; CDR2 reads YNNKEL (reference sequence). CDR3 length equals 14 residues. The CDR3 bases are TGTGCCAGCAGCCAAGAAGGGGGGGCAGGAACCCAGTACTTC. Translating it yields CASSQEGGAGTQYF.

This clone occurred a few times. The chain combines TRBV20-1 with TRBJ2-1; a weak D match, TRBD2 (6 bases). V gave up 3 bases and J gave up 0 bases, with 9 bases separating them. Looked up from germline, CDR1 is DFQATT and CDR2 is SNEGSKA (reference sequence). The CDR3 length is 14 residues. DNA of the CDR3: TGCAGTGCTAGTGACGGGAGCTCCTACAATGAGCAGTTCTTC. Translated, it gives CSASDGSSYNEQFF.

DNA of the CDR3: TGTGCCAGCAGCTTATCACCTAGCGGGAGAAATATTGGCACAGATACGCAGTATTTT. Encoded protein: CASSLSPSGRNIGTDTQYF. The V and J genes are TRBV7-9 and TRBJ2-3; 10 bases fit TRBD2. There are 19 residues in the CDR3. The germline V gene has CDR1 SEHNR and CDR2 FQNEAQ (reference sequence). After removal of 2 bases from V and 1 base from J, the junction contained 12 bases not matched to a gene.

The chain combines TRBV28 with TRBJ1-3; unclear D gene. This CDR3 comprises 17 residues. The V end was cut by 3 bases, the J end by 2 bases, with 17 bases between. CDR1 MDHEN and CDR2 SYDVKM come from the germline V gene. CDR3 in amino acids: CASSFFWRTVPGNTIYF. The CDR3, as DNA: TGTGCCAGCAGTTTTTTTTGGAGGACCGTTCCTGGAAACACCATATATTTT.

This clone was seen once. The chain recombines TRBV18 with TRBJ1-6; no definite D call. This CDR3 has 13 residues. The germline V gene has CDR1 KGHSH and CDR2 LQKENI. Trimming left V 3 bases short and J 6 bases short, with 6 bases between. The CDR3 region is CASSPTGNSPLHF. Written as DNA, the CDR3 is TGTGCCAGCTCACCTACTGGTAATTCACCCCTCCACTTT.

This clone is a singleton in its sample. V gene TRBV6-2 or TRBV6-3 combines with J gene TRBJ1-2, with D uncertain. The CDR3 is 13 residues long. The V end was cut by 4 bases, the J end by 0 bases, with 6 bases between. In germline, CDR1 is MNHEY, CDR2 SVGEGT. The CDR3 loop is CASSSPPNYGYTF. In nucleotides, the CDR3 is TGTGCCAGCAGTTCCCCTCCTAACTATGGCTACACCTTC.

The chain carries TRBV27 and TRBJ2-1, with 11 bases lining up with TRBD2. The trim removed 6 bases at V and 7 bases at J, leaving 5 bases unmatched. There are 14 residues in the CDR3. Per germline, CDR1 MNHEY and CDR2 SMNVEV (reference sequence). The CDR3 sequence is CASRLLAGENEQFF. CDR3 bases: TGTGCCAGCAGGCTACTAGCGGGAGAGAATGAGCAGTTCTTC.

V usage is TRBV7-3 and J usage is TRBJ1-1; D is undetermined. The V and J ends lost 3 bases and 1 base respectively, with 6 bases between them. The CDR3 is 13 amino acids. Germline V gene data show CDR1 as SGHTA and CDR2 as FQGTGA. CDR3 DNA sequence: TGTGCCAGCAGCTTTCAGTGGAACACTGAAGCTTTCTTT. This codes for CASSFQWNTEAFF.

The DNA for the CDR3 is TGTGCCACCAGTGATTGGGACAGAGGCACCGGGGAGCTGTTTTTT. This sequence encodes CATSDWDRGTGELFF. The rearrangement links TRBV24-1 to TRBJ2-2, with 7 bases fitting TRBD1. J lost 4 bases, V lost 2 bases, and 3 bases had no gene match. CDR1 and CDR2 (germline): KGHDR, SFDVKD. The CDR3 covers 15 residues.

The chain carries TRBV6-1 and TRBJ1-2, with TRBD1 matching 10 bases. The germline V gene has CDR1 MNHNS and CDR2 SASEGT. V trimming: 3 bases; J trimming: 7 bases; junction bases outside the gene matches: 11. This CDR3 is 16 amino acids long. The CDR3 coding sequence is TGTGCCAGCAGTGATGACCCGGGACAGGGGAACGCTGGCTACACCTTC. Protein: CASSDDPGQGNAGYTF.